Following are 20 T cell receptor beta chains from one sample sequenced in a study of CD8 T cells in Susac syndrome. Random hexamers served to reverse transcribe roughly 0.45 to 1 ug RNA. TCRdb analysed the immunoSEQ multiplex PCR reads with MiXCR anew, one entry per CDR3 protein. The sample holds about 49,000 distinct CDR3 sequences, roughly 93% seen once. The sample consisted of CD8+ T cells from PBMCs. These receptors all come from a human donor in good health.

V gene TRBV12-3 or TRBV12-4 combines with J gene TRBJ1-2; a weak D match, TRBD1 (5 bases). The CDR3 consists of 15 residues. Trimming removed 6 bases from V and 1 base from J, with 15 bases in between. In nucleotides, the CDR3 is TGTGCCAGCAGCCCGGAGGCGGGGGTTAACTATGGCTACACCTTC. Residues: CASSPEAGVNYGYTF.

The DNA for the CDR3 is TGCAGCGCCCAGGGGACAGGGTACTACGAGCAGTACTTC. It encodes CSAQGTGYYEQYF. The chain recombines TRBV29-1 with TRBJ2-7; 9 bases fit TRBD1. Germline assignment: CDR1 SQVTM and CDR2 ANQGSEA. J was trimmed by 3 bases and V by 7 bases; bases with no gene match: 7. This CDR3 has 13 amino acids.

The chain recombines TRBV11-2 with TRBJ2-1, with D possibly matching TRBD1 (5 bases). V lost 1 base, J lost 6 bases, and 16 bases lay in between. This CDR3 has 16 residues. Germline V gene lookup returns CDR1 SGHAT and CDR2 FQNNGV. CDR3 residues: CASSLAWGGSSNEQFF. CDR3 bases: TGTGCCAGCAGCTTAGCTTGGGGCGGTTCATCCAATGAGCAGTTCTTC.

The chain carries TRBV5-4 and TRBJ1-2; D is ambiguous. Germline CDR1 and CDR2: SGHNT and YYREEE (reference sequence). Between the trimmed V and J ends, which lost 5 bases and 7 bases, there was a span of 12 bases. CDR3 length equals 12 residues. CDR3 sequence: CASRSALGGYTF. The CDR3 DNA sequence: TGTGCCAGCAGATCGGCCCTGGGTGGCTACACCTTC.

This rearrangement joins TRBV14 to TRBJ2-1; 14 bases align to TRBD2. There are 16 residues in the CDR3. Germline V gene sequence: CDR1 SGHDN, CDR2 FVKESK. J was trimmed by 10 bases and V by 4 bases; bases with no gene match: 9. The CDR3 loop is CASSPRLAGGPSEQFF. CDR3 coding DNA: TGTGCCAGCAGCCCGAGACTAGCGGGAGGGCCGTCAGAGCAGTTCTTC. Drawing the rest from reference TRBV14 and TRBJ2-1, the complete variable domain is EAGVTQFPSHSVIEKGQTVTLRCDPISGHDNLYWYRRVMGKEIKFLLHFVKESKQDESGMPNNRFLAERTGGTYSTLKVQPAELEDSGVYFCASSPRLAGGPSEQFFGPGTRLTVL.

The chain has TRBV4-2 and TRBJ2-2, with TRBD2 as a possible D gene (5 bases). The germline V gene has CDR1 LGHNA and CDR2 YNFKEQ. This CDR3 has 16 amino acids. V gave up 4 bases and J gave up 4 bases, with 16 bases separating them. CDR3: CASSRESGGGTGELFF. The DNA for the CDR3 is TGTGCCAGCAGCCGAGAAAGTGGAGGCGGCACCGGGGAGCTGTTTTTT.

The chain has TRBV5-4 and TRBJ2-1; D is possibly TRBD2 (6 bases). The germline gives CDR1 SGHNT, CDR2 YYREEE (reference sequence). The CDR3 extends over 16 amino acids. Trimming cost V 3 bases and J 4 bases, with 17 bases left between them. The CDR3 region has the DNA TGTGCCAGCAGCTCACCCGGGACTTTAATTTACAATGAGCAGTTCTTC. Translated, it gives CASSSPGTLIYNEQFF.

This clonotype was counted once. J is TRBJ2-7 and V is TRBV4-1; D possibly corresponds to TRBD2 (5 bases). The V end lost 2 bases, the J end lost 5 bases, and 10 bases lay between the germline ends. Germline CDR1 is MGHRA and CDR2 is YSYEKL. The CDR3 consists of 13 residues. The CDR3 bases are TGCGCCAGCAGCCAACTAGCTAGCAACGAGCAGTACTTC. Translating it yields CASSQLASNEQYF.

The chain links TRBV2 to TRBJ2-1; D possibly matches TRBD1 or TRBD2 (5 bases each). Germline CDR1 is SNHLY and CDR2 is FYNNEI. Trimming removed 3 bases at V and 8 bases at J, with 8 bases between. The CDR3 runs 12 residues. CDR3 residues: CASSERGDEQFF. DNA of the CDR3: TGTGCCAGCAGTGAGAGGGGCGATGAGCAGTTCTTC.

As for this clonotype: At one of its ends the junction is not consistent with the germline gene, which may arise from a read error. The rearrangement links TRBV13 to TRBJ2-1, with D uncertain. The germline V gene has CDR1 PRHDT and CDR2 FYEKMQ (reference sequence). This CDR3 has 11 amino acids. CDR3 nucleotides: TGTGCCAGCAGCTCCTACGATGAGCAGTTCTTC. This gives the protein CASSSYDEQFF.

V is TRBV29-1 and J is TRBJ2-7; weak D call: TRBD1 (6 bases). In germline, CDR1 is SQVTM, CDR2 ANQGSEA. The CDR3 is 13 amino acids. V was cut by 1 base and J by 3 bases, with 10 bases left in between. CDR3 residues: CSVEGQAHYEQYF. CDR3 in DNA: TGCAGCGTTGAAGGACAGGCTCACTACGAGCAGTACTTC.

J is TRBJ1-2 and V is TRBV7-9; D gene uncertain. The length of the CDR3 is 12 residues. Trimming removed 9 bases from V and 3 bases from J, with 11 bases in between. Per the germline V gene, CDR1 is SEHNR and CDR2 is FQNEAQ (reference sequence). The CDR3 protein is CASTPGHYGYTF. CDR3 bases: TGTGCCAGTACTCCGGGCCACTATGGCTACACCTTC.

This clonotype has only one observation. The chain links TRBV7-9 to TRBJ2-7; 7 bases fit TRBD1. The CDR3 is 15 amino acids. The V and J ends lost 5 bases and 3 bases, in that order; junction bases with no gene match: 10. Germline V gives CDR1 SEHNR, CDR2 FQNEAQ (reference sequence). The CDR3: CASSPPSTGFYEQYF. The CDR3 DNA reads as TGTGCCAGCAGCCCACCCTCGACAGGGTTCTACGAGCAGTACTTC.

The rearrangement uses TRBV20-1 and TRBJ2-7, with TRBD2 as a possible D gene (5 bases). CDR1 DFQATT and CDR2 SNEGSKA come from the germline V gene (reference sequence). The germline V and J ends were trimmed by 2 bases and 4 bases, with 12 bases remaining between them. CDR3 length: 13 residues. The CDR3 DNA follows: TGCAGTGCTAGATACCTAGCCGCTTACGAGCAGTACTTC. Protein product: CSARYLAAYEQYF.

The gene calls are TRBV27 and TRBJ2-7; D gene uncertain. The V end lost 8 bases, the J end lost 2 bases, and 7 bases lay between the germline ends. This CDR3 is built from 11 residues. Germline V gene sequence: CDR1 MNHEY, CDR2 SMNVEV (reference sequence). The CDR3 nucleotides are TGTGCCAGCCGTGGGGCCTACGAGCAGTACTTC. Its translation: CASRGAYEQYF.

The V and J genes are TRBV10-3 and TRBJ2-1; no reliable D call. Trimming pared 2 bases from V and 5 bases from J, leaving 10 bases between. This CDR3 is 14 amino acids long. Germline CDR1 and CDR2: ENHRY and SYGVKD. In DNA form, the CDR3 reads TGTGCCATCAGTGAGAAACGACCAAACAATGAGCAGTTCTTC. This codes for CAISEKRPNNEQFF.

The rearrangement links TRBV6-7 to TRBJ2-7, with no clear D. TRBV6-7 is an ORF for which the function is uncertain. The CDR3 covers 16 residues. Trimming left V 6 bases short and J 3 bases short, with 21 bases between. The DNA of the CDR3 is TGTGCCAGCAGCCAGCCCAACCACCCAAGAATCTACGAGCAGTACTTC. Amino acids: CASSQPNHPRIYEQYF.

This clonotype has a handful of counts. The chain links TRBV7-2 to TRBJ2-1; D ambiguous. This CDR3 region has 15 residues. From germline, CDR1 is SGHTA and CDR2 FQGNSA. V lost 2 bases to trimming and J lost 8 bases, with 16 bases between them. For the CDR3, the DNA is TGTGCCAGCAGCTTAACCCCAGGTTTACTTGATGAGCAGTTCTTC. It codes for CASSLTPGLLDEQFF.

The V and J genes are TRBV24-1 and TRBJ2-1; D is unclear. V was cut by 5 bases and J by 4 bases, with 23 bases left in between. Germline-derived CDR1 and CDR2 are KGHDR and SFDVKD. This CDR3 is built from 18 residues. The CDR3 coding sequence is TGTGCCACCAGTGGACAAGATAATGCCCAGCCCCGGTACAATGAGCAGTTCTTC. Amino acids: CATSGQDNAQPRYNEQFF.

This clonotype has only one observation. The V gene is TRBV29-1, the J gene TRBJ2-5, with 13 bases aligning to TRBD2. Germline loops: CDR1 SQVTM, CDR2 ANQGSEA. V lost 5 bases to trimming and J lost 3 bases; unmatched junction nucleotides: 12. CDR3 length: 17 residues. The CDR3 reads CSVLTSGRSVGKETQYF. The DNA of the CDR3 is TGCAGCGTTCTGACTAGCGGGAGGTCCGTTGGTAAAGAGACCCAGTACTTC.